One sample yielded the 25 T cell receptor beta chains listed below, sequenced in a study of blood T cell repertoires in COVID-19. Measured with immunoSEQ multiplex PCR; TCRdb has only the in-frame clones, and not every one. This sample has 150,000 to 250,000 clones, with 87% found just once. The sequencing input was PBMCs or T cells enriched from blood (not recorded which). The receptors were sampled from a woman in her twenties or thirties who had recovered from COVID-19.

The chain carries TRBV30 and TRBJ1-3; 9 bases fit TRBD1. Germline trimming cut 1 base from V and 3 bases from J; bases unmatched to any gene: 4. The length of the CDR3 is 15 residues. Germline lookup yields CDR1 GTSNPN and CDR2 SVGIG (reference sequence). In DNA form, the CDR3 reads TGTGCCTGGAGTGACCGGACAGGGGATGGAAACACCATATATTTT. This sequence encodes CAWSDRTGDGNTIYF.

The genes are TRBV18 and TRBJ2-7; no firm D call. The CDR3 runs to 12 residues. The V gene's germline CDR1 is KGHSH and CDR2 LQKENI. Trimming took 3 bases from V and 7 from J, leaving 10 bases between them. The CDR3 here is CASSPGFWEQYF. In DNA, the CDR3 is TGTGCCAGCTCACCCGGGTTTTGGGAGCAGTACTTC.

J is TRBJ1-1 and V is TRBV27; 7 nucleotides line up with TRBD1. Germline V gives CDR1 MNHEY, CDR2 SMNVEV (reference sequence). After removal of 5 bases from V and 11 bases from J, the junction contained 11 bases not matched to a gene. The CDR3 contains 13 residues. The CDR3 DNA sequence: TGTGCCAGCAGTCCATTTCAGGGGGGTGAGGCTTTCTTT. Protein: CASSPFQGGEAFF.

The chain combines TRBV2 with TRBJ2-3; D is possibly TRBD1 (6 bases). This CDR3 has 15 amino acids. The V gene lost 2 bases and the J gene lost 0 bases, with 9 bases spanning the gap. CDR1 is SNHLY, CDR2 FYNNEI, per germline. DNA of the CDR3: TGTGCCAGCAGTGAACGTACAGGGAGCACAGATACGCAGTATTTT. It specifies CASSERTGSTDTQYF.

The rearrangement uses TRBV11-3 and TRBJ1-2, with TRBD1 matching over 7 bases. Germline CDR1 and CDR2: SGHNT and YENEEA. J lost 6 bases, V lost 5 bases, and 6 bases had no gene match. The CDR3 is 13 amino acids. CDR3 DNA: TGTGCCAGCAGCCAGAGACAGGGCAATGGCTACACCTTC. This gives the protein CASSQRQGNGYTF.

This chain links TRBV23-1 with TRBJ1-2; 9 bases fit TRBD1. TRBV23-1 is noted as an ORF with a role that remains uncertain. The J segment lost 4 bases and the V segment lost 0 bases, leaving 6 bases of the junction unmatched. The length of the CDR3 is 16 residues. As DNA, the CDR3 is TGCGCCAGCAGTCAATCGGCCAGGGGACAGGGCTATGGCTACACCTTC. Protein: CASSQSARGQGYGYTF.

This chain connects TRBV19 to TRBJ1-5, with D unresolved. V lost 6 bases to trimming and J lost 5 bases, with 11 bases between them. The CDR3 runs to 13 residues. Per the germline V gene, CDR1 is LNHDA and CDR2 is SQIVND (reference sequence). The CDR3 sequence: CASSPRSDQPQHF. The CDR3 DNA reads as TGTGCCAGTAGCCCCCGGTCCGATCAGCCCCAGCATTTT.

V usage is TRBV11-2 and J usage is TRBJ1-5; D remains ambiguous. CDR1 and CDR2 from the germline V gene are SGHAT and FQNNGV. V lost 1 base and J lost 4, with 11 bases in between. The CDR3 totals 15 residues. CDR3 DNA sequence: TGTGCCAGCAGCTTAGGAGGCCGGGATAATCAGCCCCAGCATTTT. Translation gives CASSLGGRDNQPQHF. Supplemented by reference TRBV11-2 and TRBJ1-5, the full variable domain reads EAGVAQSPRYKIIEKRQSVAFWCNPISGHATLYWYQQILGQGPKLLIQFQNNGVVDDSQLPKDRFSAERLKGVDSTLKIQPAKLEDSAVYLCASSLGGRDNQPQHFGDGTRLSIL.

The chain recombines TRBV2 with TRBJ2-7, with 7 bases aligning to TRBD1. Germline trimming cut 7 bases from V and 2 bases from J; bases unmatched to any gene: 11. The CDR3 is 15 residues long. CDR1 SNHLY and CDR2 FYNNEI come from the germline V gene. The DNA of the CDR3 is TGTGCCAGCACCAGACAGGGAGCGGCTACCTACGAGCAGTACTTC. Protein sequence: CASTRQGAATYEQYF.

V and J are TRBV7-2 and TRBJ2-3, with 10 bases identical to TRBD2. V lost 2 bases, J lost 2 bases, and 1 base stayed unmatched. CDR3 size: 15 residues. Germline assignment: CDR1 SGHTA and CDR2 FQGNSA. DNA of the CDR3: TGTGCCAGCAGCTTAACTAGCGGGAACACAGATACGCAGTATTTT. Its protein is CASSLTSGNTDTQYF.

This chain links TRBV7-9 with TRBJ1-1; weak D call: TRBD1 (5 bases). The V and J ends lost 5 bases and 0 bases respectively, with 13 bases between them. Germline V gene data show CDR1 as SEHNR and CDR2 as FQNEAQ (reference sequence). There are 15 residues in the CDR3. The CDR3 is CASSAQALLNTEAFF. CDR3 DNA sequence: TGTGCCAGCAGCGCACAGGCGCTGCTGAACACTGAAGCTTTCTTT.

V is TRBV9 and J is TRBJ1-2; TRBD1 matches 7 bases. Trimming at V came to 0 bases and at J to 4 bases, leaving 6 bases not matched to a gene. The germline V gene encodes CDR1 SGDLS and CDR2 YYNGEE. The CDR3 loop spans 15 amino acids. The CDR3 spells CASSVGSGGSYGYTF. CDR3 in DNA: TGTGCCAGCAGCGTAGGGTCAGGGGGATCCTATGGCTACACCTTC.

The chain is built from TRBV6-6 and TRBJ2-1; TRBD2 aligns across 7 bases. The V and J ends lost 6 bases and 12 bases, in that order; junction bases with no gene match: 11. Germline values: CDR1 MNHNY, CDR2 SVGAGI (reference sequence). The CDR3 runs 13 residues. The CDR3 spells CASSPPWERGQFF. The CDR3 DNA is TGTGCCAGCAGCCCCCCTTGGGAGCGGGGGCAGTTCTTC.

CDR3 sequence reads: CATSDSRRQSLEQYF. CDR3 nucleotide sequence: TGTGCCACCAGTGATTCAAGGAGACAGTCTTTGGAGCAGTACTTC. The gene calls are TRBV24-1 and TRBJ2-7; perhaps TRBD1 as D (5 bases). The germline V gene has CDR1 KGHDR and CDR2 SFDVKD. The length of the CDR3 is 15 residues. The V and J ends lost 2 bases and 7 bases respectively, with 17 bases between them.

The V gene is TRBV20-1, the J gene TRBJ1-5, with D possibly TRBD1 on 6 matching bases. The germline V gene encodes CDR1 DFQATT and CDR2 SNEGSKA (reference sequence). The V end was cut by 3 bases, the J end by 9 bases, with 9 bases between. This CDR3 region has 11 residues. The CDR3 here is CSASLQGPQHF. Here the CDR3 DNA reads TGCAGTGCTAGCCTACAGGGGCCCCAGCATTTT.

The chain combines TRBV18 with TRBJ1-1; D call uncertain. This CDR3 region has 12 residues. Trimming cost V 5 bases and J 5 bases, with 9 bases left between them. Germline V gene sequence: CDR1 KGHSH, CDR2 LQKENI. Written as DNA, the CDR3 is TGTGCCAGCTCAACTACGGTGACTGAAGCTTTCTTT. Translating gives CASSTTVTEAFF.

The chain joins TRBV10-3 to TRBJ2-5; D is possibly TRBD2 (6 bases). The CDR3 totals 14 residues. Between the trimmed V and J ends, which lost 5 bases and 1 base, there was a span of 11 bases. The germline V gene has CDR1 ENHRY and CDR2 SYGVKD. The CDR3 DNA is TGTGCCATCAGTTATCAGGGAGGCCAAGAGACCCAGTACTTC. Translated: CAISYQGGQETQYF.

V usage is TRBV19 and J usage is TRBJ2-1, with 12 bases fitting TRBD1. In germline, CDR1 is LNHDA, CDR2 SQIVND (reference sequence). The CDR3 consists of 18 residues. J was trimmed by 6 bases and V by 1 base; bases with no gene match: 10. DNA for the CDR3: TGTGCCAGTAGTATAGGGTTTTTCGGGGACAGGGGGCGCAATGAGCAGTTCTTC. It is translated as CASSIGFFGDRGRNEQFF.

This sequence joins TRBV19 and TRBJ2-1; perhaps TRBD1 as D (5 bases). The V gene's germline CDR1 is LNHDA and CDR2 SQIVND (reference sequence). The CDR3 runs 15 residues. V was clipped by 3 bases and J by 8 bases, with 17 bases between them. CDR3 DNA: TGTGCCAGTAGTATCCCTGGTGGACAAGATCATGAGCAGTTCTTC. Its translation: CASSIPGGQDHEQFF.

The rearrangement links TRBV19 to TRBJ1-5, with D perhaps TRBD1 (5 bases). From germline, CDR1 is LNHDA and CDR2 SQIVND (reference sequence). V gave up 7 bases and J gave up 3 bases, with 19 bases separating them. The CDR3 sequence is 16 residues long. This chain's CDR3 is CASTSPVTGYNQPQHF. CDR3 sequence (DNA): TGTGCCAGTACCTCCCCGGTAACAGGCTACAATCAGCCCCAGCATTTT.

This chain joins TRBV6-2 or TRBV6-3 and TRBJ1-5; tentative D call: TRBD1 (5 bases). Trimming shortened V by 3 bases and J by 6 bases, and 12 bases separated the two germline ends. The CDR3 has 14 amino acids. Germline assignment: CDR1 MNHEY and CDR2 SVGEGT. CDR3 residues: CASSYAGLGQPQHF. The CDR3 nucleotides read TGTGCCAGCAGTTATGCAGGGCTGGGTCAGCCCCAGCATTTT.

V and J are TRBV9 and TRBJ1-6, with TRBD1 as a possible D gene (6 bases). CDR3 length equals 14 residues. Germline V gives CDR1 SGDLS, CDR2 YYNGEE. V lost 0 bases, J lost 8 bases, and 9 bases lay in between. CDR3: CASSVEQGDSPLHF. The DNA of the CDR3 is TGTGCCAGCAGCGTAGAACAGGGTGATTCACCCCTCCACTTT.

In this sample, this clone turned up many times. V usage is TRBV5-1 and J usage is TRBJ2-2; the match to TRBD2 covers 9 bases. CDR1 and CDR2 from the germline V gene are SGHRS and YFSETQ. This CDR3 region has 14 residues. V was clipped by 1 base and J by 9 bases; unmatched bases: 4. DNA for the CDR3: TGCGCCAGCAGCTTGATGCTAGCGGGGAGGGAGCTGTTTTTT. This sequence encodes CASSLMLAGRELFF.

V usage is TRBV7-2 and J usage is TRBJ2-7, with D possibly matching TRBD1 (6 bases). CDR1 and CDR2 (germline): SGHTA, FQGNSA. This CDR3 comprises 13 residues. V was trimmed by 3 bases and J by 5 bases, leaving 11 bases between them. CDR3 sequence reads: CASSLYRVNEQYF. DNA of the CDR3: TGTGCCAGCAGCTTGTACAGGGTCAACGAGCAGTACTTC. Full variable domain (missing parts from reference TRBV7-2 and TRBJ2-7): GAGVSQSPSNKVTEKGKDVELRCDPISGHTALYWYRQSLGQGLEFLIYFQGNSAPDKSGLPSDRFSAERTGGSVSTLTIQRTQQEDSAVYLCASSLYRVNEQYFGPGTRLTVT.

The genes are TRBV4-1 and TRBJ1-1; TRBD1 is a possible D gene (5 bases). From germline, CDR1 is MGHRA and CDR2 YSYEKL. The CDR3 extends over 15 amino acids. The V end was cut by 4 bases, the J end by 10 bases, with 22 bases between. The CDR3 DNA is TGCGCCAGCAGCCTTATTTCCGACAGAACCCAGGGAGCTTTCTTT. This gives the protein CASSLISDRTQGAFF.